These 7 T cell receptor beta chains came from one sample sequenced in a study of tumor and adjacent non-tumor tissue in lung cancer. The library came from three nested PCR rounds adapted from ARM-PCR protocols. TCRdb called the multiplex PCR reads again in MiXCR, with one record for every CDR3 protein. The sample shows more than 85,000 distinct CDR3 sequences, 60% to 80% of them seen only once. This sample's RNA came from whole unsorted tissue. Distant lung tissue was collected more than 3 cm away from the tumor edge. Sequencing was done on a sample of distant non-tumor lung tissue. Source of these receptors: a man aged 30 to 45 with non-small cell lung cancer.

About this clonotype: It is likely a read error, because the conserved phenylalanine at the end of the CDR3 is missing. This chain uses TRBV5-5 with TRBJ1-5; no definite D call. The CDR3 loop spans 14 amino acids. The germline CDR1 and CDR2 sequences are SGHKS and YYEKEE (reference sequence). The CDR3: CVSSLGYLDQPQHS. The CDR3 DNA is TGTGTCAGCAGCTTGGGTTACCTAGATCAGCCCCAGCATTCT.

A word on this clonotype: The junction differs from germline at one of its ends, possibly a read error. The chain employs TRBV29-1 and TRBJ1-1, with 8 bases aligning to TRBD1. Germline CDR1 SQVTM, CDR2 ANQGSEA. The CDR3 is 12 residues long. CDR3 region: CTVRAGGTEAFF. CDR3 DNA sequence: TGCACCGTGAGGGCAGGGGGCACTGAAGCATTCTTT. Filled out from reference TRBV29-1 and TRBJ1-1, the complete variable domain reads SAVISQKPSRDICQRGTSLTIQCQVDSQVTMMFWYRQQPGQSLTLIATANQGSEATYESGFVIDKFPISRPNLTFSTLTVSNMSPEDSSIYLCTVRAGGTEAFFGQGTRLTVV.

With respect to this clonotype: Relative to the germline gene, one junction end is altered; a read error may explain this. The rearrangement joins TRBV11-2 to TRBJ2-2; D uncertain. This CDR3 has 13 residues. Germline loops: CDR1 SGHAT, CDR2 FQNNGV. The CDR3 loop reads CVSTLTKPGELFF. For the CDR3, the DNA is TGTGTCAGCACCCTTACAAAACCCGGGGAGCTGTTTTTT.

The chain has TRBV12-3 or TRBV12-4 and TRBJ2-7, with 10 nucleotides matching TRBD2. This CDR3 has 15 residues. The V and J ends lost 10 bases and 4 bases, in that order; junction bases with no gene match: 13. Written as DNA, the CDR3 is TGTGCCATCACCTTCAGAGCGGGAGGGCGTTACGAGCAGTACTTC. This encodes CAITFRAGGRYEQYF.

To note about this clonotype: A much larger clonotype is one base distant, so this may be a read error. The CDR3 loop is CSASYRNTEAFF. The CDR3, as DNA: TGCAGTGCTAGTTACCGGAACACTGAAGCTTTCTTT. The V and J genes are TRBV20-1 and TRBJ1-1; D is unresolved. The CDR3 covers 12 residues. Deletions cut 3 bases from V and 1 base from J, with 6 bases between. Germline lookup yields CDR1 DFQATT and CDR2 SNEGSKA (reference sequence).

V usage is TRBV29-1 and J usage is TRBJ1-2; TRBD1 aligns across 7 bases. The germline V gene encodes CDR1 SQVTM and CDR2 ANQGSEA. Trimming at V came to 8 bases and at J to 13 bases, leaving 16 bases not matched to a gene. The CDR3 is 12 amino acids. The CDR3 protein is CSSRDSYDGCTF. The CDR3 bases are TGCAGCTCCCGGGACAGCTACGATGGTTGCACCTTC. The full variable domain, completed using reference TRBV29-1 and TRBJ1-2, is SAVISQKPSRDICQRGTSLTIQCQVDSQVTMMFWYRQQPGQSLTLIATANQGSEATYESGFVIDKFPISRPNLTFSTLTVSNMSPEDSSIYLCSSRDSYDGCTFGSGTRLTVV.

As regards this clonotype: Without the conserved terminal phenylalanine or tryptophan, this CDR3 likely stems from a read error. V gene TRBV6-6 combines with J gene TRBJ2-5; 9 nucleotides line up with TRBD1. Germline V lookup: CDR1 MNHNY, CDR2 SVGAGI (reference sequence). V lost 10 bases, J lost 4 bases, and 16 bases stayed unmatched. The CDR3 has 16 residues. CDR3 bases: TGTGCCATCAGGACCCCCGGGACAGGGAGGGGAGAGACCCAGTACATC. It codes for CAIRTPGTGRGETQYI.